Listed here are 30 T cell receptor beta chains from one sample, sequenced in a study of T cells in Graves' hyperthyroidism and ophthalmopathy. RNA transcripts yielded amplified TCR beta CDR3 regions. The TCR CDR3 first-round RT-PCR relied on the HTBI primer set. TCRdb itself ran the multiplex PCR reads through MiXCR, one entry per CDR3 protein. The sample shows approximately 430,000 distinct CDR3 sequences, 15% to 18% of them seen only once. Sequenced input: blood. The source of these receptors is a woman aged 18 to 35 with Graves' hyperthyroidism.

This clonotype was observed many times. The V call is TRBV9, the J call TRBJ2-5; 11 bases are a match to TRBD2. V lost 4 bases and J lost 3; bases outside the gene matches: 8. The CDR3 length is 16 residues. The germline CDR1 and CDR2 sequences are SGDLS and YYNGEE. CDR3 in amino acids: CASSRPLAGEKETQYF. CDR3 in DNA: TGTGCCAGCAGCAGACCACTAGCGGGAGAAAAAGAGACCCAGTACTTC. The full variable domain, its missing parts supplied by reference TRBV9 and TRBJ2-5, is DSGVTQTPKHLITATGQRVTLRCSPRSGDLSVYWYQQSLDQGLQFLIQYYNGEERAKGNILERFSAQQFPDLHSELNLSSLELGDSALYFCASSRPLAGEKETQYFGPGTRLLVL.

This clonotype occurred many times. CDR3 in DNA: TGTGCCAGTACCCACCGCGGGGGTATCGCTTTCTTT. As protein: CASTHRGGIAFF. J is TRBJ1-1 and V is TRBV19, with D possibly matching TRBD1 (5 bases). CDR3 length equals 12 residues. V lost 7 bases and J lost 11, with 17 bases in between. CDR1 and CDR2 from the germline V gene are LNHDA and SQIVND (reference sequence).

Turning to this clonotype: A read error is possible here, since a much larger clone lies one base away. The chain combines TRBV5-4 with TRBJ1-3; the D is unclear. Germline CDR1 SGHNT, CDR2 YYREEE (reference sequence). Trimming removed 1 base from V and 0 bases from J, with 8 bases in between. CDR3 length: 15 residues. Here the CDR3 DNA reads TGTGCCAGCAGCTTGAGCCCAAGCTCTGGAAACACCATATATTTT. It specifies CASSLSPSSGNTIYF.

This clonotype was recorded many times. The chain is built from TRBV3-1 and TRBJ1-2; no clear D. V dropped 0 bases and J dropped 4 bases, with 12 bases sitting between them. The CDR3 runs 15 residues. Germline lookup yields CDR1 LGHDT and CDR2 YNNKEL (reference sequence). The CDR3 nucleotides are TGTGCCAGCAGCCAAGAAGGGAAGGAGGGCTATGGCTACACCTTC. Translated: CASSQEGKEGYGYTF.

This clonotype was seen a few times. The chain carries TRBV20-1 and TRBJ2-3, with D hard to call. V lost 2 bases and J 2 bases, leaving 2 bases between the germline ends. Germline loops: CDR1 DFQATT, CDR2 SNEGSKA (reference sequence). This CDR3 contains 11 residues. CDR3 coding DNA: TGCAGTGCTAGATTCACAGATACGCAGTATTTT. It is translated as CSARFTDTQYF.

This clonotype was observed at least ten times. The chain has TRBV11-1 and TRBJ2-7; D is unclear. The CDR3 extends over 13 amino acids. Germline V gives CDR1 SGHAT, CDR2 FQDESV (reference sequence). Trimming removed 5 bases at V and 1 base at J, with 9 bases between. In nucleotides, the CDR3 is TGTGCCAGCAGCCCGGAGCCTTCCTACGAGCAGTACTTC. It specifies CASSPEPSYEQYF. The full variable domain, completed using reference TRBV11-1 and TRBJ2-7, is EAEVAQSPRYKITEKSQAVAFWCDPISGHATLYWYRQILGQGPELLVQFQDESVVDDSQLPKDRFSAERLKGVDSTLKIQPAELGDSAMYLCASSPEPSYEQYFGPGTRLTVT.

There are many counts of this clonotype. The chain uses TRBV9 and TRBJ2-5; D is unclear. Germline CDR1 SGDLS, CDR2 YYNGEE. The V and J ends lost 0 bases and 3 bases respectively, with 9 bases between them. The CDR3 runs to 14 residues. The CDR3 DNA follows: TGTGCCAGCAGCGTAGTGGGCGGTGAAGAGACCCAGTACTTC. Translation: CASSVVGGEETQYF.

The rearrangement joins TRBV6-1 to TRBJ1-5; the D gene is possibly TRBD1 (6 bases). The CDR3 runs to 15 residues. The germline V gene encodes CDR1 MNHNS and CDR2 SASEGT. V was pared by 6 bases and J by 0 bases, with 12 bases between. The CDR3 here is CASRVDSYSNQPQHF. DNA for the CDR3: TGTGCCAGCAGGGTGGACAGTTATAGCAATCAGCCCCAGCATTTT.

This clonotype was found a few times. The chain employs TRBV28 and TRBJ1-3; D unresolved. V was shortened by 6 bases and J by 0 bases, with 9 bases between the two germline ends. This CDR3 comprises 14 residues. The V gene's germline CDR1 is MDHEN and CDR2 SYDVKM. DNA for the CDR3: TGTGCCAGCAGCCCAGTCTTCTCTGGAAACACCATATATTTT. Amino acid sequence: CASSPVFSGNTIYF. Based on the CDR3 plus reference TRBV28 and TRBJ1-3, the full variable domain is DVKVTQSSRYLVKRTGEKVFLECVQDMDHENMFWYRQDPGLGLRLIYFSYDVKMKEKGDIPEGYSVSREKKERFSLILESASTNQTSMYLCASSPVFSGNTIYFGEGSWLTVV.

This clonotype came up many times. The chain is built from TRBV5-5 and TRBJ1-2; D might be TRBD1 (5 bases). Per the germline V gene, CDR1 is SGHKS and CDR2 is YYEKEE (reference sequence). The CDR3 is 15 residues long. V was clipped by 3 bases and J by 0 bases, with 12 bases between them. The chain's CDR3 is CASSSDTKANYGYTF. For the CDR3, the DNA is TGTGCCAGCAGCTCGGACACTAAAGCTAACTATGGCTACACCTTC.

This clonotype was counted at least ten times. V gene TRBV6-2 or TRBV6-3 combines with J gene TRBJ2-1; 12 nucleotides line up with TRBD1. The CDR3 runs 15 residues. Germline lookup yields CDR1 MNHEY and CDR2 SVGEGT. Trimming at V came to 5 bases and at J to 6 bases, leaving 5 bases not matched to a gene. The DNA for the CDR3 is TGTGCCAGCAGTCAACCGGGACAGGGGGCCAATGAGCAGTTCTTC. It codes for CASSQPGQGANEQFF.

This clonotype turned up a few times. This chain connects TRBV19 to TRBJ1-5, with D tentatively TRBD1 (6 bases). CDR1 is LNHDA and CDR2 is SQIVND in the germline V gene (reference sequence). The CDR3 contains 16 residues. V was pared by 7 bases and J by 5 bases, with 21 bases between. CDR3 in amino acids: CASTDGYGGADQPQHF. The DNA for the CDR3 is TGTGCCAGTACTGATGGGTACGGGGGCGCCGATCAGCCCCAGCATTTT.

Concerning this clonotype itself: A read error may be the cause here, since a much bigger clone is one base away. In DNA form, the CDR3 reads TGTGCCTGGAGGCCAGGGGGGCCTGGAGCTTTCTTT. This gives the protein CAWRPGGPGAFF. The chain uses TRBV30 and TRBJ1-1; 7 bases fit TRBD1. The germline V gene encodes CDR1 GTSNPN and CDR2 SVGIG (reference sequence). V lost 3 bases and J lost 10; bases outside the gene matches: 8. The CDR3 sequence is 12 residues long.

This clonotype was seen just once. DNA of the CDR3: TGTGCCAGTAGTGACCTAGCGGCCGCCTACGAGCAGTACTTC. Its translation: CASSDLAAAYEQYF. The chain employs TRBV19 and TRBJ2-7; 7 nucleotides align to TRBD2. CDR3 length equals 14 residues. The germline V gene has CDR1 LNHDA and CDR2 SQIVND (reference sequence). V dropped 5 bases and J dropped 2; count of bases not matched to a gene: 6. Looking up the rest from reference TRBV19 and TRBJ2-7 gives the full variable domain: DGGITQSPKYLFRKEGQNVTLSCEQNLNHDAMYWYRQDPGQGLRLIYYSQIVNDFQKGDIAEGYSVSREKKESFPLTVTSAQKNPTAFYLCASSDLAAAYEQYFGPGTRLTVT.

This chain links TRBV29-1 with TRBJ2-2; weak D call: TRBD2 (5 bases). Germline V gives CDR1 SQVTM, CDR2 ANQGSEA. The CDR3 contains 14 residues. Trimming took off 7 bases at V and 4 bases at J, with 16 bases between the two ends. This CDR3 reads CSAEQRRATGELFF. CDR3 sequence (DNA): TGCAGCGCCGAACAAAGGCGGGCCACCGGGGAGCTGTTTTTT.

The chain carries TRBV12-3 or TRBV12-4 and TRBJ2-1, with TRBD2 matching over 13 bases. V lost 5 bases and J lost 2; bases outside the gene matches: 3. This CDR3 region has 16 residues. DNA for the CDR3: TGTGCCAGCAGTCCAGGACTAGCGGGAGCCTACAATGAGCAGTTCTTC. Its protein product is CASSPGLAGAYNEQFF.

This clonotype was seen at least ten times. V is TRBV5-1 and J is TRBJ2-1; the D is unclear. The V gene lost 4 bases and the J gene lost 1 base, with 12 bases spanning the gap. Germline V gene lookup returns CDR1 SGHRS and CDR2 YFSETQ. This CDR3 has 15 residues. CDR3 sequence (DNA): TGCGCCAGCAGCGAATTTGGGGTGTCCTACAATGAGCAGTTCTTC. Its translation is CASSEFGVSYNEQFF. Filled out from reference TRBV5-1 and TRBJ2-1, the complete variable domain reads KAGVTQTPRYLIKTRGQQVTLSCSPISGHRSVSWYQQTPGQGLQFLFEYFSETQRNKGNFPGRFSGRQFSNSRSEMNVSTLELGDSALYLCASSEFGVSYNEQFFGPGTRLTVL.

The CDR3 loop reads CASSDAGQAKNIQYF. The CDR3 DNA reads as TGTGCCAGCAGTGACGCTGGACAAGCCAAAAACATTCAGTACTTC. The V gene is TRBV2, the J gene TRBJ2-4; D is perhaps TRBD1 (5 bases). Looked up from germline, CDR1 is SNHLY and CDR2 is FYNNEI. V lost 3 bases, J lost 0 bases, and 9 bases lay in between. The length of the CDR3 is 15 residues.

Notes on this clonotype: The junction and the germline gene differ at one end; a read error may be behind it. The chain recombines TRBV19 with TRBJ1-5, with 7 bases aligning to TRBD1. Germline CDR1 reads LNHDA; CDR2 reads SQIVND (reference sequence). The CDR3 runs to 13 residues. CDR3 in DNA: TGTGTCAGTAGGGGGCTCAACAATCAGCCCCAGCATTTT. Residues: CVSRGLNNQPQHF.

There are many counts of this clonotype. CDR3 loop: CASSYTDSHYSPLHF. The CDR3 DNA sequence: TGTGCCAGCAGCTATACGGACAGTCACTATTCACCCCTCCACTTT. The genes are TRBV28 and TRBJ1-6; D may be TRBD1 (6 bases). V lost 6 bases and J 8 bases, leaving 17 bases between the germline ends. CDR1 is MDHEN, CDR2 SYDVKM, per germline. The CDR3 loop spans 15 amino acids.

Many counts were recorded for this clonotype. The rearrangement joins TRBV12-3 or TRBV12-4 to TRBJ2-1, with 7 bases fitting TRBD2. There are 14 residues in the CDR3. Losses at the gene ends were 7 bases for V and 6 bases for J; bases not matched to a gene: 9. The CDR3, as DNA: TGTGCCAGCACCATTGGGGGGGGTGGCAATGAGCAGTTCTTC. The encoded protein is CASTIGGGGNEQFF.

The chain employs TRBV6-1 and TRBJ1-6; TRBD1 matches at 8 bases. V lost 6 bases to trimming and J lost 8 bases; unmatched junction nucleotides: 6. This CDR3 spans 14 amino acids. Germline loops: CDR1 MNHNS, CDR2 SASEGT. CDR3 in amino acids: CASRGGQGHSPLHF. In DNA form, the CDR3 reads TGTGCCAGCAGGGGTGGACAGGGCCATTCACCCCTCCACTTT.

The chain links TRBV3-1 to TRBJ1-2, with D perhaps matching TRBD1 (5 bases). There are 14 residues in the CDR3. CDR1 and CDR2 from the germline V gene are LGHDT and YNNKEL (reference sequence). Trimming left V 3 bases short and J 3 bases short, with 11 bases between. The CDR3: CASSQRGFDYGYTF. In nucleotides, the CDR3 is TGTGCCAGCAGCCAGAGGGGTTTCGACTATGGCTACACCTTC.

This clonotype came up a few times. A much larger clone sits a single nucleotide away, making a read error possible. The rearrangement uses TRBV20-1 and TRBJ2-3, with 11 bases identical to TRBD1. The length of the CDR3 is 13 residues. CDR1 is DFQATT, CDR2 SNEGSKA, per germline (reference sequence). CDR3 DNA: TGCAGTGCTCCTGGACAGGGGGCAGATATGCAGTATTTT. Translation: CSAPGQGADMQYF.

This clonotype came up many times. CDR3 protein: CASSVGVTSNTEAFF. The DNA of the CDR3 is TGTGCCAGCAGCGTCGGGGTCACTTCGAACACTGAAGCTTTCTTT. The genes are TRBV11-2 and TRBJ1-1; unclear D gene. CDR3 size: 15 residues. Trimming took off 5 bases at V and 1 base at J, with 14 bases between the two ends. Germline loops: CDR1 SGHAT, CDR2 FQNNGV.

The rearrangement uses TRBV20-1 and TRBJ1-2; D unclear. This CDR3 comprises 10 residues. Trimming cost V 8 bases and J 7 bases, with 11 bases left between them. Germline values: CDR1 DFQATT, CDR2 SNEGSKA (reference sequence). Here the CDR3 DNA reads TGCAGTCCTTCAGCTACTGGCTACACCTTC. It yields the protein CSPSATGYTF.

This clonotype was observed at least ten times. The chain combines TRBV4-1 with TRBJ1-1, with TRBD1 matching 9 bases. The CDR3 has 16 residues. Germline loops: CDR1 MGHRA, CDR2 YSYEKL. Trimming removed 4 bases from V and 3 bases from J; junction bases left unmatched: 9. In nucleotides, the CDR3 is TGCGCCAGCAGCCTCAACACGGGACAGGGATACACTGAAGCTTTCTTT. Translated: CASSLNTGQGYTEAFF.

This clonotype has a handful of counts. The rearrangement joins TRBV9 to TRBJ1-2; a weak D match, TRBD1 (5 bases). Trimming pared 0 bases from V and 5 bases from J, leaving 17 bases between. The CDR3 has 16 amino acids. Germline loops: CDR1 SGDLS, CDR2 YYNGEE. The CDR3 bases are TGTGCCAGCAGCGTAGGCAACAGGCCCACCATTTATGGCTACACCTTC. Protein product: CASSVGNRPTIYGYTF.

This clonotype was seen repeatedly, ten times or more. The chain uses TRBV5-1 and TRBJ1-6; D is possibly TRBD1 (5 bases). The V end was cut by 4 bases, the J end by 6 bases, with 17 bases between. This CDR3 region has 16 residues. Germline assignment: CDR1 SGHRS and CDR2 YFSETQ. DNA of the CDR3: TGCGCCAGCAGCCTGGGCTCGGGGACGGTTAATTCACCCCTCCACTTT. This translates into CASSLGSGTVNSPLHF.

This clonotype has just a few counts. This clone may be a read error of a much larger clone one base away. CDR3 sequence: CASSSADSNERLFF. The CDR3 DNA follows: TGTGCCAGCAGTTCGGCGGACAGTAATGAAAGACTGTTTTTT. The rearrangement links TRBV12-3 or TRBV12-4 to TRBJ1-4, with D perhaps matching TRBD1 (6 bases). There are 14 residues in the CDR3.